These 32 T cell receptor beta chains were all obtained from the same sample, sequenced in a study of T cells in localized non-small cell lung cancer. Clones were sequenced by immunoSEQ multiplex PCR, and TCRdb holds only the in-frame ones, with some missing. Among roughly 48,000 clones, 80% were seen once, and the ten largest hold around 4%. The source material was PBMCs, sampled before any cancer treatment. The receptors shown here come from a woman aged 35 to 70 with stage II lung adenocarcinoma.

This clone occurred once. V and J are TRBV18 and TRBJ2-2; D perhaps matches TRBD2 (5 bases). Germline V gives CDR1 KGHSH, CDR2 LQKENI. Trimming shortened V by 6 bases and J by 7 bases, and 12 bases separated the two germline ends. The CDR3 is made up of 13 amino acids. The CDR3 loop reads CASSPQAGGELFF. The CDR3 coding sequence is TGTGCCAGCTCCCCCCAGGCGGGCGGGGAGCTGTTTTTT.

V gene TRBV10-1 combines with J gene TRBJ1-1; D possibly corresponds to TRBD1 (5 bases). Germline loops: CDR1 WNHNN, CDR2 SYGVQD (reference sequence). Trimming left V 0 bases short and J 2 bases short, with 13 bases between. The CDR3 runs to 16 residues. CDR3 coding DNA: TGCGCCAGCAGTGAGTCTGGTATTCAGGGAAACACTGAAGCTTTCTTT. It specifies CASSESGIQGNTEAFF.

This clone came up a few times. This chain uses TRBV7-2 with TRBJ1-1; tentative D call: TRBD1 (5 bases). The CDR3 consists of 15 residues. From germline, CDR1 is SGHTA and CDR2 FQGNSA. The V gene lost 4 bases and the J gene lost 4 bases, with 16 bases spanning the gap. The DNA for the CDR3 is TGTGCCAGCAGCTACACACTTACAAGGGGCACTGAAGCTTTCTTT. It specifies CASSYTLTRGTEAFF. The full variable domain, in which reference TRBV7-2 and TRBJ1-1 provide the parts outside the CDR3, is GAGVSQSPSNKVTEKGKDVELRCDPISGHTALYWYRQSLGQGLEFLIYFQGNSAPDKSGLPSDRFSAERTGGSVSTLTIQRTQQEDSAVYLCASSYTLTRGTEAFFGQGTRLTVV.

A word on this clone: Other DNA sequences in this specimen translate into the identical CDR3. The chain carries TRBV6-6 and TRBJ2-7; D unresolved. CDR1 is MNHNY and CDR2 is SVGAGI in the germline V gene (reference sequence). This CDR3 region has 12 residues. V shed 4 bases and J shed 2 bases, with 6 bases lying between them. The chain's CDR3 is CASSSGAYEQYF. CDR3 nucleotide sequence: TGTGCCAGCAGTTCCGGAGCCTACGAGCAGTACTTC.

This clone is a singleton in its sample. The chain uses TRBV30 and TRBJ1-2; TRBD1 might be the D (5 bases). The CDR3 sequence is 13 residues long. CDR1 and CDR2 (germline): GTSNPN, SVGIG (reference sequence). V lost 5 bases and J lost 4, with 14 bases in between. CDR3 bases: TGTGCCTGGGGATCGCTGGGACTCTATGGCTACACCTTC. Its protein is CAWGSLGLYGYTF.

The CDR3 spells CASSYSGEETQYF. The DNA for the CDR3 is TGTGCCAGCAGTTACTCAGGGGAAGAGACCCAGTACTTC. The chain combines TRBV6-5 with TRBJ2-5; D possibly corresponds to TRBD1 (5 bases). The CDR3 totals 13 residues. Germline CDR1 and CDR2: MNHEY and SVGAGI. The V end lost 0 bases, the J end lost 3 bases, and 5 bases lay between the germline ends.

The rearrangement joins TRBV7-3 to TRBJ2-3; 14 nucleotides align to TRBD2. This CDR3 contains 16 residues. Per germline, CDR1 SGHTA and CDR2 FQGTGA. The ends lost 4 bases at V and 1 base at J; junction bases unmatched: 1. CDR3 region: CASSSGLAGGTDTQYF. CDR3 DNA: TGTGCCAGCAGCTCGGGACTAGCGGGGGGCACAGATACGCAGTATTTT.

This chain links TRBV5-6 with TRBJ1-6; D gene uncertain. Germline V gene lookup returns CDR1 SGHDT and CDR2 YYEEEE. The CDR3 is 15 amino acids. The V end lost 1 base, the J end lost 8 bases, and 13 bases lay between the germline ends. This chain's CDR3 is CASSLSGKVYSPLHF. The CDR3 DNA reads as TGTGCCAGCAGCTTGTCGGGGAAGGTTTATTCACCCCTCCACTTT.

This clone appeared a single time. The chain recombines TRBV10-3 with TRBJ2-1, with 7 bases fitting TRBD2. Trimming took 6 bases from V and 9 from J; bases not matched to a gene: 20. The CDR3 spans 17 residues. Germline loops: CDR1 ENHRY, CDR2 SYGVKD. The CDR3 loop is CAISEAVGLVPPPEQFF. The CDR3, as DNA: TGTGCCATCAGCGAAGCCGTTGGACTAGTTCCCCCTCCTGAGCAGTTCTTC.

CDR3 in DNA: TGTGCCAGCAGTCCAAGACAGATGAACACTGAAGCTTTCTTT. Translating it yields CASSPRQMNTEAFF. The gene calls are TRBV28 and TRBJ1-1; possible D gene TRBD1, 5 bases. The CDR3 runs to 14 residues. The V and J ends lost 5 bases and 0 bases respectively, with 10 bases between them. Germline assignment: CDR1 MDHEN and CDR2 SYDVKM.

This chain links TRBV5-5 with TRBJ1-2; TRBD1 might be the D (5 bases). Trimming left V 4 bases short and J 5 bases short, with 15 bases between. The CDR3 has 14 residues. Germline V lookup: CDR1 SGHKS, CDR2 YYEKEE (reference sequence). The CDR3, as DNA: TGTGCCAGCAGCGAGGCGGGGACCGCTTATGGCTACACCTTC. Encoded protein: CASSEAGTAYGYTF.

The V gene is TRBV7-7, the J gene TRBJ2-1; TRBD2 might be the D (5 bases). The CDR3 is 15 amino acids. Germline V gives CDR1 SSHAT, CDR2 FNYEAQ (reference sequence). The CDR3: CASASQESSYNEQFF. CDR3 DNA: TGTGCTAGCGCCTCCCAGGAGAGCTCCTACAATGAGCAGTTCTTC.

V usage is TRBV7-6 and J usage is TRBJ1-4; TRBD1 matches at 9 bases. This CDR3 has 15 amino acids. With 2 bases clipped from V and 4 bases from J, the junction kept 2 bases outside the gene matches. Germline assignment: CDR1 SGHVS and CDR2 FNYEAQ. CDR3 nucleotide sequence: TGTGCCAGCAGCTTACAGGGACAGGGTAATGAAAAACTGTTTTTT. This gives the protein CASSLQGQGNEKLFF.

The chain couples TRBV2 to TRBJ2-5; D might be TRBD1 (6 bases). The ends were cut back, 6 bases at V and 4 bases at J, with 9 bases in the middle. This CDR3 is built from 12 residues. The germline gives CDR1 SNHLY, CDR2 FYNNEI. CDR3: CASRVQGETQYF. The CDR3 DNA follows: TGTGCCAGCAGGGTACAGGGAGAGACCCAGTACTTC.

The chain has TRBV7-2 and TRBJ2-7; D assignment may be TRBD1 or TRBD2 (5 bases each). Germline-derived CDR1 and CDR2 are SGHTA and FQGNSA. The CDR3 is made up of 15 amino acids. Trimming removed 5 bases at V and 2 bases at J, with 16 bases between. CDR3 coding DNA: TGTGCCAGCAGCCAACAGTTGGGGGTTGCCTACGAGCAGTACTTC. It specifies CASSQQLGVAYEQYF. Based on the CDR3 plus reference TRBV7-2 and TRBJ2-7, the full variable domain is GAGVSQSPSNKVTEKGKDVELRCDPISGHTALYWYRQSLGQGLEFLIYFQGNSAPDKSGLPSDRFSAERTGGSVSTLTIQRTQQEDSAVYLCASSQQLGVAYEQYFGPGTRLTVT.

This clone was counted a single time. The V and J genes are TRBV4-3 and TRBJ2-2; 11 bases fit TRBD2. Germline CDR1 LGHNA, CDR2 YSLEER. This CDR3 has 17 residues. J lost 0 bases, V lost 5 bases, and 5 bases had no gene match. In DNA form, the CDR3 reads TGCGCCAGCAGCAGACCTAGCGGGGGGCCGAACACCGGGGAGCTGTTTTTT. Protein product: CASSRPSGGPNTGELFF.

J is TRBJ2-3 and V is TRBV14, with 8 bases lining up with TRBD2. Per germline, CDR1 SGHDN and CDR2 FVKESK. The V gene end was trimmed by 1 base and the J gene end by 2 bases; junction bases not matched to a gene: 8. The CDR3 contains 17 residues. CDR3 in DNA: TGTGCCAGCAGCCAAGGGGTAGCGGGGATATACACAGATACGCAGTATTTT. This gives the protein CASSQGVAGIYTDTQYF.

J is TRBJ2-2 and V is TRBV15; D may be TRBD1 or TRBD2 (5 bases each). Trimming shortened V by 4 bases and J by 5 bases, and 14 bases separated the two germline ends. The CDR3 is 15 residues long. CDR1 and CDR2 from the germline V gene are LNHNV and YYDKDF (reference sequence). In DNA form, the CDR3 reads TGTGCCACCAGCAAGAGGGGCGGGCGAACCGGGGAGCTGTTTTTT. Protein sequence: CATSKRGGRTGELFF.

The chain recombines TRBV30 with TRBJ1-5; 10 bases line up with TRBD1. Trimming took 1 base from V and 6 from J; bases not matched to a gene: 9. In germline, CDR1 is GTSNPN, CDR2 SVGIG (reference sequence). The CDR3 runs 16 residues. The CDR3 is CAWSAGTGVTGQPQHF. The CDR3 DNA reads TGTGCCTGGAGTGCCGGGACAGGGGTGACGGGTCAGCCCCAGCATTTT. Filled out from reference TRBV30 and TRBJ1-5, the complete variable domain reads SQTIHQWPATLVQPVGSPLSLECTVEGTSNPNLYWYRQAAGRGLQLLFYSVGIGQISSEVPQNLSASRPQDRQFILSSKKLLLSDSGFYLCAWSAGTGVTGQPQHFGDGTRLSIL.

As regards this clone: The junction and the germline gene differ at one end; a read error may be behind it. This chain uses TRBV18 with TRBJ2-5; a possible D gene is TRBD2 (5 bases). Near its end, the DNA agrees better with TRBJ2-7, so the J call may be wrong. Germline CDR1 reads KGHSH; CDR2 reads LQKENI. CDR3 length: 12 amino acids. CDR3 sequence (DNA): TGTGCCAGCTCACCGGACTCCTCCGAGCAGTACTTC. This gives the protein CASSPDSSEQYF.

The rearrangement links TRBV18 to TRBJ1-1; D may be TRBD1 (6 bases). The CDR3 contains 13 residues. Deletions cut 6 bases from V and 1 base from J, with 9 bases between. CDR1 is KGHSH, CDR2 LQKENI, per germline. The CDR3 DNA follows: TGTGCCAGCTCCGGACAGTGGAACACTGAAGCTTTCTTT. Its protein is CASSGQWNTEAFF. The full variable domain, completed using reference TRBV18 and TRBJ1-1, is NAGVMQNPRHLVRRRGQEARLRCSPMKGHSHVYWYRQLPEEGLKFMVYLQKENIIDESGMPKERFSAEFPKEGPSILRIQQVVRGDSAAYFCASSGQWNTEAFFGQGTRLTVV.

The rearrangement joins TRBV10-3 to TRBJ2-7; 12 nucleotides line up with TRBD2. The V gene end was trimmed by 3 bases and the J gene end by 3 bases; junction bases not matched to a gene: 6. The length of the CDR3 is 16 residues. Germline CDR1 reads ENHRY; CDR2 reads SYGVKD. CDR3 DNA sequence: TGTGCCATCAGTGATTCCGGGACTAGCGGGTACTACGAGCAGTACTTC. It is translated as CAISDSGTSGYYEQYF.

As to this clone: A read error may produce the germline difference seen at one junction end. J is TRBJ1-2 and V is TRBV5-1; the D gene is possibly TRBD1 (5 bases). In germline, CDR1 is SGHRS, CDR2 YFSETQ. This CDR3 is 14 amino acids long. CDR3: CASSLGLRGGGYTF. The CDR3 bases are TGTGCCAGCAGCTTGGGGTTGAGGGGTGGGGGCTACACCTTC.

The chain is built from TRBV19 and TRBJ2-7; 7 nucleotides match TRBD1. CDR1 and CDR2 (germline): LNHDA, SQIVND (reference sequence). The V segment lost 10 bases and the J segment 1 base; nucleotides outside the gene matches: 13. The CDR3 is made up of 15 amino acids. CDR3 region: CATANDPGQSYEQYF. In nucleotides, the CDR3 is TGTGCCACCGCGAATGATCCGGGACAGTCCTACGAGCAGTACTTC.

The chain couples TRBV2 to TRBJ2-3, with D possibly being TRBD1 or TRBD2 (5 bases each). V dropped 7 bases and J dropped 6 bases, with 14 bases sitting between them. The CDR3 contains 13 residues. CDR1 is SNHLY and CDR2 is FYNNEI in the germline V gene. The CDR3 DNA reads TGTGCCAGCAATGGGGGAGTCTTGGATACGCAGTATTTT. This encodes CASNGGVLDTQYF.

The rearrangement links TRBV6-1 to TRBJ2-3; D is tentatively TRBD1 or TRBD2 (7 bases each). This CDR3 has 15 amino acids. The V end was cut by 6 bases, the J end by 2 bases, with 15 bases between. Germline-derived CDR1 and CDR2 are MNHNS and SASEGT. CDR3 residues: CASSWGGQFTDTQYF. The CDR3 DNA follows: TGTGCCAGCAGCTGGGGGGGACAGTTCACAGATACGCAGTATTTT.

This chain uses TRBV19 with TRBJ1-1; D is undetermined. Trimming took 7 bases from V and 1 from J, leaving 10 bases between them. CDR1 is LNHDA, CDR2 SQIVND, per germline (reference sequence). The CDR3 sequence is 13 residues long. The CDR3 DNA reads TGTGCCAGTAACCCCCACCCGAACACTGAAGCTTTCTTT. This codes for CASNPHPNTEAFF.

The rearrangement links TRBV5-5 to TRBJ1-3; weak D call: TRBD1 (6 bases). This CDR3 region has 14 residues. Trimming removed 2 bases at V and 4 bases at J, with 10 bases between. In germline, CDR1 is SGHKS, CDR2 YYEKEE (reference sequence). The CDR3 is CASSFETGGNTIYF. The CDR3, as DNA: TGTGCCAGCAGCTTCGAAACAGGGGGAAACACCATATATTTT.

The count of this clone is one. The rearrangement joins TRBV7-2 to TRBJ2-7, with 10 bases aligning to TRBD1. Trimming cost V 7 bases and J 2 bases; bases outside gene matches: 8. The CDR3 sequence is 15 residues long. Germline V gene lookup returns CDR1 SGHTA and CDR2 FQGNSA. CDR3 sequence: CASTPWTGGPYEQYF. The CDR3 region has the DNA TGTGCCAGCACCCCTTGGACAGGGGGTCCCTACGAGCAGTACTTC.

This chain connects TRBV2 to TRBJ1-3; D not resolved. V lost 5 bases and J lost 4, with 12 bases in between. Germline loops: CDR1 SNHLY, CDR2 FYNNEI. The CDR3 is 14 residues long. In DNA, the CDR3 is TGTGCCAGCAGTTTCAGGTCATCCGGAAACACCATATATTTT. Translated: CASSFRSSGNTIYF.

This clone has more than one count but fewer than ten. The chain has TRBV2 and TRBJ1-5; possible D gene TRBD1, 5 bases. CDR3 length: 15 amino acids. V shed 4 bases and J shed 3 bases, with 13 bases lying between them. Per the germline V gene, CDR1 is SNHLY and CDR2 is FYNNEI. The CDR3 loop reads CASSGQGSFNQPQHF. The DNA of the CDR3 is TGTGCCAGCAGTGGCCAGGGATCGTTCAATCAGCCCCAGCATTTT. Full variable domain (remainder filled in from reference TRBV2 and TRBJ1-5): EPEVTQTPSHQVTQMGQEVILRCVPISNHLYFYWYRQILGQKVEFLVSFYNNEISEKSEIFDDQFSVERPDGSNFTLKIRSTKLEDSAMYFCASSGQGSFNQPQHFGDGTRLSIL.

V gene TRBV5-1 combines with J gene TRBJ1-1; D unclear. Germline V gene sequence: CDR1 SGHRS, CDR2 YFSETQ. V was clipped by 0 bases and J by 8 bases, with 8 bases between them. The CDR3 length is 12 residues. The DNA for the CDR3 is TGCGCCAGCAGCTTGGTCGGCCTAGAAGCTTTCTTT. It codes for CASSLVGLEAFF. The full variable domain, completed using reference TRBV5-1 and TRBJ1-1, is KAGVTQTPRYLIKTRGQQVTLSCSPISGHRSVSWYQQTPGQGLQFLFEYFSETQRNKGNFPGRFSGRQFSNSRSEMNVSTLELGDSALYLCASSLVGLEAFFGQGTRLTVV.